Listed here are 29 T cell receptor delta chains from one sample, sequenced in a study of in vitro expanded adult blood gammadelta T cells. TCRdb re-called clones from the 5' RACE reads using CATT. This table holds about 680 delta-chain clones, roughly 48% found once. These receptors have no identified antigens. After expansion, live CD3+ TCRgammadelta+ Vgamma9+ Vdelta2+ T cells were sorted by FACS. A one-day pulse of roughly 10 nM HMBPP was given to PBMC before three washes. Cultures were expanded for 12 to 15 days, with IL-2 added every 3 to 4 days. The sequenced sample was gamma-delta T cells from peripheral blood expanded in culture, obtained from an in vitro culture stimulated with HMBPP. These TCRs come from an adult in good health.

To note about this clone: A far bigger clonotype differs at one base, so this is likely a read error. The V call is TRDV2, the J call TRDJ3; 13 bases line up with TRDD3. The junction had 10 bases not matched to a gene; V was cut back by 3 bases and J by 3 bases. This CDR3 comprises 20 residues. Germline CDR1 reads GEAIGNYY; CDR2 reads EKD. The CDR3 sequence: CACDSVNTGGYGWDTRQMFF. CDR3 coding DNA: TGTGCCTGTGACTCCGTTAATACTGGGGGATACGGCTGGGACACCCGACAGATGTTTTTC.

For this clone: A far larger clone is only one base removed, so a read error is likely. This rearrangement joins TRDV2 to TRDJ1, with a possible D match to TRDD3 (5 bases). Germline-derived CDR1 and CDR2 are GEAIGNYY and EKD. This CDR3 spans 19 amino acids. CDR3 bases: TGTGCCTATGACACCGTCCGGATGGGGAGCAACCCGGTTAGCGGTAAACTCATCTTT. Residues: CAYDTVRMGSNPVSGKLIF.

Comments on this clone: A far larger clone is just one base off, so this is likely a read error. V is TRDV2 and J is TRDJ1; D might be TRDD3 (5 bases). CDR1 is GEAIGNYY and CDR2 is EKD in the germline V gene. This CDR3 is built from 15 residues. CDR3 coding DNA: TGTGCCTGTGGCACCGTGGGGACTCACACCGATAAACTCATCTTT. Residues: CACGTVGTHTDKLIF.

With regard to this clone: A read error is the likely source, as a far larger clone sits one nucleotide away. Other nucleotide sequences from this sample produce the same CDR3. The rearrangement joins TRDV1 to TRDJ1; 9 bases line up with TRDD3. Germline V gene sequence: CDR1 TSWWSYY, CDR2 QGS. The CDR3 sequence is 19 residues long. The CDR3 DNA reads as TGCTCCGCTACGGACTGGGGGACCCAGCCCACAAGGTACACAGATAAACTCATCTTT. This codes for CSATDWGTQPTRYTDKLIF.

There are a few counts of this clone. This same CDR3 is encoded by further DNA sequences in the sample. V and J are TRDV2 and TRDJ1, with 7 positions matching TRDD3. The CDR3 runs 17 residues. J was trimmed by 0 bases and V by 1 base; bases with no gene match: 10. Germline lookup yields CDR1 GEAIGNYY and CDR2 EKD. CDR3 sequence (DNA): TGTGCCTGTGACACTCTGGGGGCAGACACGTACACCGATAAACTCATCTTT. Protein sequence: CACDTLGADTYTDKLIF.

This clone ranks as hyperexpanded (1% or more). Other nucleotide sequences in the sample specify the same CDR3. The chain uses TRDV2 and TRDJ3, with 7 bases matching TRDD3. Germline CDR1 is GEAIGNYY and CDR2 is EKD. Trimming removed 0 bases from V and 0 bases from J; junction bases left unmatched: 10. The CDR3 runs 20 residues. The CDR3 DNA sequence: TGTGCCTGTGACACCACGCAGGGGGATCCAAGCTCCTGGGACACCCGACAGATGTTTTTC. It is translated as CACDTTQGDPSSWDTRQMFF.

As concerns this clone: This is likely an artifact of a read error, given a far larger clone one base away. V is TRDV2 and J is TRDJ1, with 9 bases lining up with TRDD3. CDR3 size: 17 residues. CDR1 is GEAIGNYY and CDR2 is EKD in the germline V gene. The CDR3 nucleotides read TGTGCCCGTGACTCCATACTGGGGGAGCCGTACACCGATAAACTCATCTTT. It yields the protein CARDSILGEPYTDKLIF.

Remarks on this clone: This could be a read error, since a much larger clone is one nucleotide away. The sample has other DNA sequences that encode this CDR3 too. This sequence joins TRDV2 and TRDJ1; 12 bases line up with TRDD3. The CDR3 totals 14 residues. V lost 2 bases, J lost 5 bases, and 2 bases stayed unmatched. The germline CDR1 and CDR2 sequences are GEAIGNYY and EKD. CDR3 in amino acids: CACDRLGDTDKLIF. Written as DNA, the CDR3 is TGTGCCTGTGACAGACTGGGGGATACAGATAAACTCATCTTT.

Sample share makes this clone large (0.1 to 1%). The V call is TRDV2, the J call TRDJ1; 7 nucleotides line up with TRDD3. V shed 0 bases, J shed 7 bases, and the junction held 34 bases outside the gene matches. CDR3 size: 23 residues. Germline V gives CDR1 GEAIGNYY, CDR2 EKD. CDR3 in DNA: TGTGCCTGTGACACCGTCGGTAGAGGTGGGCTCGGGGATAAAACAGAAGCAATACGTAAACTCATCTTT. This encodes CACDTVGRGGLGDKTEAIRKLIF.

Notes on this clone: This likely traces to a read error, being one base from a far larger clone. The genes are TRDV2 and TRDJ1, with D possibly matching TRDD2 (6 bases). The CDR3 consists of 16 residues. The germline V gene has CDR1 GEAIGNYY and CDR2 EKD. CDR3 DNA: TGTGCCTGTGACACGGCCTTCCAGGGAGACACCAATAAACTCATCTTT. Protein sequence: CACDTAFQGDTNKLIF.

With regard to this clone: It is likely a read error: a sequence one base away is far more abundant. The rearrangement links TRDV2 to TRDJ1; no reliable D call. The ends were cut back, 3 bases at V and 2 bases at J, with 9 bases in the middle. Germline values: CDR1 GEAIGNYY, CDR2 EKD. The CDR3 consists of 13 residues. The CDR3 coding sequence is TGTGCCTGTGACCCCAAGAGTACCGATAAACTCATCTTT. It codes for CACDPKSTDKLIF.

This clone was found once. A far bigger clonotype differs at one base, so this is likely a read error. The J gene is TRDJ1, the V gene TRDV2, with D maybe TRDD3 (6 bases). CDR3 size: 17 residues. From germline, CDR1 is GEAIGNYY and CDR2 EKD. CDR3 sequence (DNA): TGTGCCTTTGACGACCTTGGCGAGGATACCTACACCGATAAACTCATCTTT. Translating gives CAFDDLGEDTYTDKLIF.

The count of this clone is one. A far larger clone is off by one base, so a read error is likely. Within the sample, other DNA sequences also encode this same CDR3. This chain connects TRDV2 to TRDJ1, with D tentatively TRDD3 (5 bases). The CDR3 has 18 amino acids. V dropped 0 bases and J dropped 4 bases, with 23 bases sitting between them. The germline CDR1 and CDR2 sequences are GEAIGNYY and EKD. CDR3 region: CACDTVGGLGDTGDKLIF. The CDR3 DNA follows: TGTGCCTGTGACACCGTTGGAGGCTTGGGAGATACCGGCGATAAACTCATCTTT.

The table lists this clone with a few counts. A single base separates this from a much larger clone, so it may be a read error. Distinct nucleotide sequences in the sample also encode this CDR3. This rearrangement joins TRDV2 to TRDJ1; 11 positions match TRDD3. There are 16 residues in the CDR3. Germline CDR1 GEAIGNYY, CDR2 EKD. CDR3 residues: CACEQLGDINTDKLIF. The CDR3 nucleotides are TGTGCCTGTGAGCAACTGGGGGATATAAACACTGATAAACTCATCTTT.

Points on this clone: One base separates it from a far larger clone, so it is likely a read error. This sample includes further DNA sequences coding for the same CDR3. The chain couples TRDV2 to TRDJ3; TRDD3 agrees at 7 bases. This CDR3 has 19 residues. Germline CDR1 is GEAIGNYY and CDR2 is EKD. CDR3 coding DNA: TGTGCCTGTGACACCGCCGGGGGATCAGGATCCTGGGACACACGACAGATGTTTTTC. This translates into CACDTAGGSGSWDTRQMFF.

A note on this clone: A much larger clone lies a single base off, so this may be a read error. Distinct nucleotide sequences in the sample also encode this CDR3. The CDR3 coding sequence is TGTGCCTGTGACACGCCTTTTACTGGGGGATACGGACAGTACACTGATAAACTCATCTTT. Amino acid sequence: CACDTPFTGGYGQYTDKLIF. The genes are TRDV2 and TRDJ1, with TRDD3 matching 13 bases. Per germline, CDR1 GEAIGNYY and CDR2 EKD. The CDR3 has 20 amino acids.

As regards this clone: A much larger clone lies a single base off, so this may be a read error. The sample has other DNA sequences that encode this CDR3 too. The chain carries TRDV2 and TRDJ1; TRDD3 aligns across 9 bases. The germline V gene encodes CDR1 GEAIGNYY and CDR2 EKD. CDR3 length: 18 residues. CDR3 amino acids: CACDTVSTGGQYTDKLIF. The CDR3 DNA follows: TGTGCCTGTGACACCGTTAGTACTGGGGGACAGTACACTGATAAACTCATCTTT.

Within the sample, this clone is hyperexpanded. Distinct nucleotide sequences in the sample also encode this CDR3. This chain joins TRDV2 and TRDJ1; D remains unclear. Germline V gene lookup returns CDR1 GEAIGNYY and CDR2 EKD. V was clipped by 3 bases and J by 2 bases, with 9 bases between them. The CDR3 runs to 13 residues. The CDR3 region is CACDPMSTDKLIF. Written as DNA, the CDR3 is TGTGCCTGTGACCCCATGAGTACCGATAAACTCATCTTT.

With regard to this clone: TCRdb's protein for this DNA is that of a much larger clone and differs from the translation at residue 11, likely a read error; the protein shown is the DNA translation. The chain joins TRDV2 to TRDJ1, with D uncertain. The germline gives CDR1 GEAIGNYY, CDR2 EKD. There are 15 residues in the CDR3. The CDR3 protein is CACDSISWPTGKLIF. Written as DNA, the CDR3 is TGTGCCTGTGACTCGATAAGCTGGCCCACCGGTAAACTCATCTTT.

As to this clone: Given a far larger clone just one base away, this is likely a sequencing read error. V usage is TRDV2 and J usage is TRDJ1, with TRDD3 matching 10 bases. This CDR3 spans 18 amino acids. The germline V gene has CDR1 GEAIGNYY and CDR2 EKD. This chain's CDR3 is CACDSITSYGGYGTKRIF. The CDR3 DNA follows: TGTGCCTGTGACAGCATTACTTCCTACGGGGGATACGGGACTAAACGCATCTTT.

On this clone itself: A single base is all that separates this from a far larger clone, so a read error is likely. The same CDR3 arises from other DNA sequences in this sample as well. The rearrangement uses TRDV2 and TRDJ1, with TRDD3 identical over 9 bases. Trimming cost V 3 bases and J 1 base; bases outside gene matches: 11. Germline CDR1 and CDR2: GEAIGNYY and EKD. The CDR3 is 17 residues long. In DNA, the CDR3 is TGTGCCTGTGACGGAATCCTCGGGGATACGGTCACCGATAAACTCATCTTT. Translated: CACDGILGDTVTDKLIF.

Remarks on this clone: This likely came from a read error, as a far larger clone is one base away. Different DNA sequences within this sample yield the same CDR3. The rearrangement links TRDV2 to TRDJ1, with TRDD3 identical over 12 bases. Germline CDR1 reads GEAIGNYY; CDR2 reads EKD. The CDR3 loop spans 17 amino acids. V shed 3 bases, J shed 5 bases, and the junction held 12 bases outside the gene matches. The CDR3 DNA sequence: TGTGCCTGTGACGGAATCCTGGGGGATACGGTCACTGATAAACTCATCTTT. Translating it yields CACDGILGDTVTDKLIF.

Turning to this clone: This likely stems from a read error, as it lies one base from a far larger clone. This specimen includes other DNA sequences encoding the same CDR3. The rearrangement joins TRDV2 to TRDJ1; 10 bases are shared with TRDD3. CDR1 is GEAIGNYY, CDR2 EKD, per germline. This CDR3 spans 19 amino acids. The CDR3 sequence: CACDTVRVLGDADTDKLIF. The DNA of the CDR3 is TGTGCCTGTGACACAGTCCGCGTACTGGGGGATGCTGACACTGATAAACTCATCTTT.

Remarks on this clone: This likely came from a read error, as a far larger clone is one base away. The V gene is TRDV2, the J gene TRDJ1; the match to TRDD3 covers 12 bases. CDR1 is GEAIGNYY, CDR2 EKD, per germline. The CDR3 runs to 15 residues. The V gene end was trimmed by 3 bases and the J gene end by 4 bases; junction bases not matched to a gene: 5. CDR3 nucleotides: TGTGCCTGTGACGGACTGGGGGATACCATCGATAAACTCATCTTT. As protein: CACDGLGDTIDKLIF.

Note on this clone: A read error may explain this, as a much larger clone is one base away. This CDR3 is also generated by other DNA sequences in the sample. This chain connects TRDV2 to TRDJ1, with TRDD3 matching over 7 bases. The CDR3 covers 17 residues. Trimming cost V 3 bases and J 2 bases; bases outside gene matches: 14. Germline CDR1 GEAIGNYY, CDR2 EKD. The CDR3 DNA follows: TGTGCCTGTGACGCCATTGGGGGGATGCTAAGGACCGATAAACTCATCTTT. It encodes CACDAIGGMLRTDKLIF.

Note on this clone: A far larger clone is off by one base, so a read error is likely. Other DNA sequences in the same sample also yield this CDR3. J is TRDJ1 and V is TRDV1; 9 bases map to TRDD3. There are 19 residues in the CDR3. Germline V CDR1 and CDR2: TSWWSYY, QGS. Here the CDR3 reads CSATDWGTQPTRYTDKLIF. As DNA, the CDR3 is TGCTCCGCTACAGACTGGGGGACCCAGCCCACAAGGTACACCGATAAACTCATCTTT.

A remark on this clone: With a much larger clone just one base away, this may be a read error. Different DNA sequences within this sample yield the same CDR3. This sequence joins TRDV2 and TRDJ1; D possibly corresponds to TRDD3 (5 bases). In germline, CDR1 is GEAIGNYY, CDR2 EKD. This CDR3 is 14 amino acids long. CDR3 nucleotide sequence: TGTGCCTGTGACACCGTGGATATAAAGGATAAACTGATCTTT. It encodes CACDTVDIKDKLIF.

Worth noting for this clone: With only one base between it and a far larger clone, this is likely a read error. Within the sample, other DNA sequences also encode this same CDR3. The J gene is TRDJ3, the V gene TRDV2; 11 nucleotides line up with TRDD3. From germline, CDR1 is GEAIGNYY and CDR2 EKD. CDR3 size: 21 residues. Here the CDR3 reads CACDSVKVGDTQAWDTRQMFF. In nucleotides, the CDR3 is TGTGCCTGTGACTCCGTAAAGGTGGGGGATACGCAAGCCTGGGACACCCGTCAGATGTTTTTC.

This clone was found a few times. Given a much more abundant clone one base away, this may be a read error. In the same sample, other DNA sequences code for this CDR3. The genes are TRDV2 and TRDJ1; 10 nucleotides line up with TRDD3. The CDR3 sequence is 18 residues long. CDR1 is GEAIGNYY and CDR2 is EKD in the germline V gene. Losses at the gene ends were 2 bases for V and 8 bases for J; bases not matched to a gene: 19. The CDR3 here is CACDSITSYGGYGTKLIF. The CDR3 DNA is TGTGCCTGTGACAGCATTACTTCCTACGGGGGATACGGGACCAAACTCATCTTT.